A selection of T cell receptor beta chains follows, all from one sample in a study of CD8 T cells in Susac syndrome. TCRdb reprocessed the immunoSEQ multiplex PCR reads with MiXCR, giving one entry per CDR3 protein. The sample records 150,000 to 200,000 distinct CDR3 sequences, approximately 93% being singletons. The sample comprised CD4+ T cells from PBMCs. These TCRs come from a human donor with multiple sclerosis. Each CDR3 is given with its conserved first and last residue. Fields, in order: V gene, J gene, CDR3 protein.

TRBV7-2	TRBJ1-2	CASSLKGQGDYGYTF
TRBV7-9	TRBJ2-1	CASSLWGTGKINEQFF
TRBV5-4	TRBJ1-2	CASSSGRSGVNYGYTF
TRBV7-2	TRBJ2-1	CASSTPRAPQFF
TRBV7-2	TRBJ2-7	CASSLGIAGGYEQYF
TRBV24-1	TRBJ2-1	CATSDRVSGRYPAEQFF
TRBV6-5	TRBJ1-4	CASSRWSTRDEKLFF
TRBV20-1	TRBJ2-5	CSESGPGETQYF
TRBV3-1	TRBJ2-4	CASSPKVPRSWSKNIQYF
TRBV27	TRBJ2-3	CASSLWGFKAGTDTQYF
TRBV7-8	TRBJ2-3	CASSPARTDTQYF
TRBV5-1	TRBJ1-5	CASSLGQDQPQHF
TRBV30	TRBJ1-2	CAWSLGYGYTF
TRBV11-2	TRBJ1-3	CASSLAPSGNTIYF
TRBV7-6	TRBJ2-7	CASSLGKTYEQYF
TRBV7-9	TRBJ1-5	CASSRLAQPQHF
TRBV4-3	TRBJ2-1	CASSRGPGTASSYNEQFF
TRBV7-9	TRBJ2-7	CASSLIAASTPRGYEQYF
TRBV9	TRBJ2-3	CASSVPGADTQYF
TRBV30	TRBJ2-2	CAWSGQGNTGELFF
TRBV3-1	TRBJ1-1	CASSQRTGGTEAFF
TRBV7-2	TRBJ2-3	CASSFPTSGTDTQYF
TRBV29-1	TRBJ2-1	CSVLPASGSGHEQFF
TRBV5-4	TRBJ1-1	CASSRPGGRNTEAFF
TRBV10-3	TRBJ2-2	CAIKNPNTGELFF
TRBV5-6	TRBJ1-1	CASSLERGEAFF
TRBV20-1	TRBJ1-4	CSALPPHGRGEKLFF
TRBV10-3	TRBJ1-2	CAIKKGLGGSGYTF
TRBV28	TRBJ2-5	CASSLGGTQYF
TRBV5-1	TRBJ2-2	CASSLATVPGELFF
TRBV4-1	TRBJ2-1	CASSQIRRHPNNEQFF
TRBV18	TRBJ2-1	CASSPPASGGGGQQFF
TRBV12-5	TRBJ1-1	CASGALHTEAFF
TRBV6-2/TRBV6-3	TRBJ1-1	CASCQGTEAFF
TRBV29-1	TRBJ2-7	CSVVTRVGEQYF
TRBV24-1	TRBJ2-7	CATSDGGFGYEQYF
TRBV24-1	TRBJ2-3	CATSDFGTSGIEQYF
TRBV7-2	TRBJ1-2	CASSVQGNGYTF
TRBV4-1	TRBJ2-2	CASSPFRDFGLGELFF
TRBV5-4	TRBJ2-6	CASSLPGLDGANVLTF
TRBV29-1	TRBJ1-2	CSVEKTGLIYGYTF
TRBV18	TRBJ1-2	CASSPQGGDYGYTF
TRBV28	TRBJ2-7	CASSLKAIGQPSYEQYF
TRBV24-1	TRBJ2-5	CATSDFGSQETQYF
TRBV27	TRBJ1-1	CASSLISGWGVNTEAFF
TRBV2	TRBJ1-1	CASSDGQLMNTEAFF
TRBV5-5	TRBJ2-4	CASSLAGDIQYF
TRBV30	TRBJ1-3	CASPTIATLSSGNTIYF
TRBV9	TRBJ2-3	CASSPQGGRAYDTQYF
TRBV11-2	TRBJ2-5	CASSLVVGTGETQYF
TRBV30	TRBJ2-1	CAWKEGTGFSNEQFF
TRBV7-2	TRBJ1-1	CASSLWSDRTEAFF
TRBV18	TRBJ1-1	CASSLSGTTQQGAFF
TRBV15	TRBJ1-2	CATSSGGVSINYGYTF
TRBV6-5	TRBJ2-7	CASRPFDRGMEQYF
TRBV29-1	TRBJ2-3	CSVRPGPTPSDTQYF
TRBV28	TRBJ1-2	CASSLGGLSYGYTF